The 18 T cell receptor beta chains in this list originate from one sample, sequenced in a study of T cells in women clearing cervical HPV infection. The protocol was immunoSEQ multiplex PCR, while the TCRdb copy is restricted to in-frame clones and leaves out a portion. The clone table shows 20,000 or so clones, with the ten largest holding just over 6%. The sequenced sample consisted of blood buffy coat. Receptors were obtained from a woman between 18 and 70 years old with a cervical HPV16 infection that either progressed to CIN3+ or cleared (not recorded which).

To note about this clone: The CDR3 is cut off 3 residues early in the read; its end comes from the germline J gene. The rearrangement links TRBV4-2 to TRBJ2-7, with D hard to call. This CDR3 is built from 15 residues. Germline values: CDR1 LGHNA, CDR2 YNFKEQ. The V end was cut by 0 bases, the J end by 3 bases, with 12 bases between. The CDR3 loop is CASSQDGHLYYEQYF. The CDR3 bases that were read are TGTGCCAGCAGCCAAGATGGGCATTTATACTACGAG.

Concerning this clone: The read comes to an end 3 residues before the CDR3 does, leaving the germline J gene to fill in the end. The V call is TRBV19, the J call TRBJ2-2; the D gene is possibly TRBD2 (5 bases). Deletions cut 3 bases from V and 6 bases from J, with 14 bases between. The CDR3 spans 15 residues. CDR1 and CDR2 (germline): LNHDA, SQIVND (reference sequence). The CDR3 reads CASSMGAVEAGELFF. Incomplete CDR3 DNA: TGTGCCAGTAGTATGGGAGCGGTGGAGGCCGGGGAG.

With regard to this clone: The sequence runs out 3 residues before the end of the CDR3; the remainder is reconstructed from the germline J gene. The chain joins TRBV5-1 to TRBJ2-5, with 12 bases identical to TRBD2. The J segment lost 5 bases and the V segment lost 0 bases, leaving 11 bases of the junction unmatched. The CDR3 totals 18 residues. Germline CDR1 is SGHRS and CDR2 is YFSETQ. The CDR3 bases that were read are TGCGCCAGCAGCTTGGTAGCTCTAGCGGGAGGGATCCGGGAGACC. Protein: CASSLVALAGGIRET. The full CDR3 sequence reads CASSLVALAGGIRETQYF.

About this clone itself: The read finishes 3 residues shy of the CDR3 end, and the germline J gene is used to complete it. J is TRBJ2-7 and V is TRBV19; TRBD2 matches 7 bases. CDR3 size: 15 residues. The germline gives CDR1 LNHDA, CDR2 SQIVND (reference sequence). With 5 bases clipped from V and 4 bases from J, the junction kept 11 bases outside the gene matches. The CDR3 is CASSSPFGTIYEQYF. CDR3 DNA, as far as it was read: TGTGCCAGTAGTTCCCCTTTTGGGACTATTTACGAG.

Remarks on this clone: Coverage ceases 3 residues before the CDR3 finishes, and the germline J gene fills in the end. This chain joins TRBV5-5 and TRBJ2-5, with 11 nucleotides matching TRBD2. The ends lost 7 bases at V and 5 bases at J; junction bases unmatched: 7. This CDR3 spans 14 amino acids. The germline V gene encodes CDR1 SGHKS and CDR2 YYEKEE (reference sequence). Incomplete CDR3 DNA: TGTGCCAGCTCTAGACTAGCGGGAAGGGAGACC. This codes for CASSRLAGRET. The full CDR3 protein reads CASSRLAGRETQYF.

For this clone: The observed sequence ends 3 residues before the CDR3 terminus, with the missing tail filled in from the germline J gene. The chain recombines TRBV7-2 with TRBJ2-1; TRBD2 aligns across 7 bases. V lost 3 bases, J lost 7 bases, and 9 bases stayed unmatched. This CDR3 has 15 amino acids. In germline, CDR1 is SGHTA, CDR2 FQGNSA. CDR3 bases read: TGTGCCAGCAGCTTGACGAGCGGGACGCGGAATGAG. The encoded protein is CASSLTSGTRNE. The whole CDR3 region reads CASSLTSGTRNEQFF. Together with reference TRBV7-2 and TRBJ2-1, the CDR3 gives the full variable domain: GAGVSQSPSNKVTEKGKDVELRCDPISGHTALYWYRQSLGQGLEFLIYFQGNSAPDKSGLPSDRFSAERTGGSVSTLTIQRTQQEDSAVYLCASSLTSGTRNEQFFGPGTRLTVL.

Of note for this clone: The sequenced fragment ends 3 residues before the CDR3 boundary, so the rest is inferred from the germline J gene. This sequence joins TRBV20-1 and TRBJ1-5, with D perhaps TRBD1 (5 bases). The V gene lost 3 bases and the J gene lost 2 bases, with 20 bases spanning the gap. The germline CDR1 and CDR2 sequences are DFQATT and SNEGSKA (reference sequence). CDR3 size: 17 residues. The chain's CDR3 is CSASASRVELGNQPQHF. The part of the CDR3 DNA that was read is TGCAGTGCTAGTGCTTCCAGGGTAGAGTTAGGCAATCAGCCC.

On this clone itself: The missing CDR3 end, 3 residues past where the read stops, is filled in from the germline J gene. The genes are TRBV19 and TRBJ2-3; 7 bases line up with TRBD2. The J segment lost 6 bases and the V segment lost 6 bases, leaving 9 bases of the junction unmatched. The CDR3 is made up of 14 amino acids. The germline CDR1 and CDR2 sequences are LNHDA and SQIVND (reference sequence). CDR3: CASRSSGRADTQYF. The covered CDR3 bases are TGTGCCAGTAGGAGTAGCGGGCGGGCGGATACG.

On this clone: The CDR3 end lies 3 residues beyond the end of the read and is filled in from the germline J gene. The rearrangement links TRBV5-1 to TRBJ2-7; D gene uncertain. Germline CDR1 SGHRS, CDR2 YFSETQ. The CDR3 consists of 15 residues. V was pared by 0 bases and J by 0 bases, with 10 bases between. The CDR3 sequence is CASSLVAASSYEQYF. The CDR3 bases that were read are TGCGCCAGCAGCTTGGTGGCGGCTAGCTCCTACGAG.

Remarks on this clone: The read ends 3 residues early relative to the CDR3; the germline J gene fills the gap. The V and J genes are TRBV5-1 and TRBJ1-2; a weak D match, TRBD1 (6 bases). V dropped 4 bases and J dropped 4 bases, with 17 bases sitting between them. The CDR3 loop spans 15 amino acids. CDR1 is SGHRS, CDR2 YFSETQ, per germline. The part of the CDR3 DNA that was read is TGCGCCAGCAGCCCGTTGACAGGTGTAAGCTATGGC. The encoded protein is CASSPLTGVSYG. In full, the CDR3 is CASSPLTGVSYGYTF.

Details on this clone: The CDR3 end lies 3 residues beyond the end of the read and is filled in from the germline J gene. The genes are TRBV20-1 and TRBJ2-1; 9 nucleotides agree with TRBD1. The CDR3 is 15 residues long. With 6 bases clipped from V and 5 bases from J, the junction kept 11 bases outside the gene matches. In germline, CDR1 is DFQATT, CDR2 SNEGSKA (reference sequence). The covered CDR3 bases are TGCAGTGCGCCTGCCGGGACAGGGAGGAACAATGAG. Its protein product is CSAPAGTGRNNE. The CDR3 reads in full as CSAPAGTGRNNEQFF.

A remark on this clone: The read comes to an end 3 residues before the CDR3 does, leaving the germline J gene to fill in the end. This sequence joins TRBV5-1 and TRBJ1-1, with 8 bases lining up with TRBD1. This CDR3 comprises 13 residues. Germline V gives CDR1 SGHRS, CDR2 YFSETQ. CDR3 DNA, as far as it was read: TGCGCCAGCAGCTTGGGGACAGGGCTAGAA. This sequence encodes CASSLGTGLE. The full CDR3 protein is CASSLGTGLEAFF. Supplemented by reference TRBV5-1 and TRBJ1-1, the full variable domain reads KAGVTQTPRYLIKTRGQQVTLSCSPISGHRSVSWYQQTPGQGLQFLFEYFSETQRNKGNFPGRFSGRQFSNSRSEMNVSTLELGDSALYLCASSLGTGLEAFFGQGTRLTVV.

Turning to this clone: Its ends do not fully match the called genes, so a read error is possible. The sequenced part of the CDR3 DNA is TGCGCCAGCAGCCAGGCCGTGACCGGGACTCTGGGTGAG. Amino acids: CASSQAVTGTLGE. The full CDR3 sequence reads CASSQAVTGTLGEQFF. The J gene is TRBJ2-1, the V gene TRBV4-2, with D maybe TRBD2 (6 bases). The read falls 3 residues short of the CDR3 end, and the missing part is taken from the germline J gene. Per the germline V gene, CDR1 is LGHNA and CDR2 is YNFKEQ. The CDR3 loop spans 16 amino acids.

A word on this clone: The read ends 3 residues before the CDR3 terminus; that terminus is restored from the germline J gene. V and J are TRBV19 and TRBJ2-1; D is unclear. CDR1 and CDR2 from the germline V gene are LNHDA and SQIVND (reference sequence). CDR3 length equals 14 residues. Trimming cost V 2 bases and J 7 bases, with 12 bases left between them. The DNA read from the CDR3 is TGTGCCAGTAGTATATCGAGACGACAAAATGAG. Protein: CASSISRRQNE. The whole CDR3 sequence reads CASSISRRQNEQFF.

As for this clone: The CDR3 is cut off 3 residues early in the read; its end comes from the germline J gene. This sequence joins TRBV5-1 and TRBJ2-6, with D maybe TRBD1 (5 bases). The CDR3 has 15 amino acids. Germline assignment: CDR1 SGHRS and CDR2 YFSETQ. V lost 2 bases and J 4 bases, leaving 10 bases between the germline ends. This chain's CDR3 is CASSFRTPGANVLTF. The CDR3 DNA, read in part, is TGCGCCAGCAGCTTTCGGACACCCGGGGCCAACGTC.

With respect to this clone: Compared with germline, one end of the junction differs, possibly owing to a read error. The read ends 3 residues before the CDR3 terminus; that terminus is restored from the germline J gene. This sequence joins TRBV7-7 and TRBJ2-5; 10 bases are shared with TRBD1. Germline CDR1 and CDR2: SSHAT and FNYEAQ (reference sequence). The CDR3 is 15 amino acids. The sequenced part of the CDR3 DNA is TGTGCTAGCAGCTCGGGGGGGACAGGGGCAGAGACC. Its protein is CASSSGGTGAET. The CDR3 as a whole reads CASSSGGTGAETQYF.

On this clone: The read halts 3 residues ahead of the CDR3 end, with the missing end drawn from the germline J gene. V usage is TRBV6-1 and J usage is TRBJ2-6; D is ambiguous. The CDR3 sequence is 15 residues long. Per germline, CDR1 MNHNS and CDR2 SASEGT. The V and J ends lost 4 bases and 0 bases respectively, with 7 bases between them. The sequenced CDR3 bases are TGTGCCAGCAGTGCCTCAGACTCTGGGGCCAACGTC. This encodes CASSASDSGANV. In full, the CDR3 reads CASSASDSGANVLTF.

This clone shows up as medium-sized by frequency. The CDR3 end lies 3 residues beyond the end of the read and is filled in from the germline J gene. V gene TRBV7-2 combines with J gene TRBJ2-3; D unresolved. This CDR3 is built from 14 residues. Germline CDR1 reads SGHTA; CDR2 reads FQGNSA. The V gene lost 5 bases and the J gene lost 2 bases, with 11 bases spanning the gap. The part of the CDR3 DNA that was read is TGTGCCAGCAGCCTAGGTAGCAACACAGATACG. It translates to CASSLGSNTDT. Given in full, the CDR3 is CASSLGSNTDTQYF.